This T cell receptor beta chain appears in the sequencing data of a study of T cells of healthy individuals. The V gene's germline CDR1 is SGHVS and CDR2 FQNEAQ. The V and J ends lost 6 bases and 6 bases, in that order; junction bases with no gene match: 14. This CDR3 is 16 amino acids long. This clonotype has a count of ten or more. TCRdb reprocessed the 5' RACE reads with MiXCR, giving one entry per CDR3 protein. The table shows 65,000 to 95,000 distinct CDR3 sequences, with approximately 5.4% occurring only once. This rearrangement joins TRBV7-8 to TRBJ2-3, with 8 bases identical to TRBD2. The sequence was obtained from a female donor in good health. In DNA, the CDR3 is TGTGCCAGCAGTCCTACTCGCGGGAGGCAATTGGATACGCAGTATTTT. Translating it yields CASSPTRGRQLDTQYF.